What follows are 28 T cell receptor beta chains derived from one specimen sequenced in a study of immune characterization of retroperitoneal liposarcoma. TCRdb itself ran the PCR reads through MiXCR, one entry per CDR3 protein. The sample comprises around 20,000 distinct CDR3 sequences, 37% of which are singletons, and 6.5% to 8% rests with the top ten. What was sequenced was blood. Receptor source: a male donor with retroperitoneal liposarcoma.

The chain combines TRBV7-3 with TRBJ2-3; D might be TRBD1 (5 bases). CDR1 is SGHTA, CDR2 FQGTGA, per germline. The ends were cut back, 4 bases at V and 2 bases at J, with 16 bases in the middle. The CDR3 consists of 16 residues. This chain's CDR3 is CASSWTPLLITDTQYF. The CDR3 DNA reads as TGTGCCAGCAGCTGGACACCGCTCCTTATCACAGATACGCAGTATTTT.

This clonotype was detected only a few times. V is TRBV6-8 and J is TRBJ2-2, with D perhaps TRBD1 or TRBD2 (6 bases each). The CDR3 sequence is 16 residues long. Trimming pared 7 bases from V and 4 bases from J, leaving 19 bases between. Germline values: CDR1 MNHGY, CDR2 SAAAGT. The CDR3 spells CASIPRGEPGTGELFF. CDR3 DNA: TGTGCCAGCATACCAAGGGGGGAGCCGGGCACCGGGGAGCTGTTTTTT.

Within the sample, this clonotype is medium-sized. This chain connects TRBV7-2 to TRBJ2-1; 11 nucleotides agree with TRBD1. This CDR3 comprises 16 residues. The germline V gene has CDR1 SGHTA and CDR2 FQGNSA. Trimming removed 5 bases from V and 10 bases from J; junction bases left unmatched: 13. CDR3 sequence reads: CASSRGQGGLSYEQFF. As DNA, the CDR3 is TGTGCCAGCAGCCGGGGACAGGGGGGACTCTCCTACGAGCAGTTCTTC.

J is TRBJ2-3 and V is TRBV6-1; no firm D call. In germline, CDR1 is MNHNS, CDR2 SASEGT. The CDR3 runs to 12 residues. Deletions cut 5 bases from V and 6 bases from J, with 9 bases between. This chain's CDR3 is CASSPPGDTQYF. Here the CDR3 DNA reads TGTGCCAGCAGTCCGCCGGGTGATACGCAGTATTTT.

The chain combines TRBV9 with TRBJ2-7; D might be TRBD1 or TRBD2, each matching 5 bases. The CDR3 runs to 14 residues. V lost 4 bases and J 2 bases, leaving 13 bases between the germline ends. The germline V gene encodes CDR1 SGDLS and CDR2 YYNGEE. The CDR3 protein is CASSPEGRPYEQYF. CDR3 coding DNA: TGTGCCAGCAGCCCCGAGGGACGACCCTACGAGCAGTACTTC.

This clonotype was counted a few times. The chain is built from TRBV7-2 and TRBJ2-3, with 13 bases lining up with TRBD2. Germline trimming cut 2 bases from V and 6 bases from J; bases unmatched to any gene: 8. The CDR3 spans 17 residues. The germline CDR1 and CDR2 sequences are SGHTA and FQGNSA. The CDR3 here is CASSLKRGLAGEDTQYF. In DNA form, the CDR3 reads TGTGCCAGCAGCTTAAAACGCGGACTAGCGGGAGAGGATACGCAGTATTTT.

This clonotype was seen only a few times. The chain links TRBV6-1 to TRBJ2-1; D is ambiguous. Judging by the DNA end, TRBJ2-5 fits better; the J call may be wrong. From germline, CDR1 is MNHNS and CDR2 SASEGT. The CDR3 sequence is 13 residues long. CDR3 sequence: CASSGTYQETQYF. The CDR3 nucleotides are TGTGCCAGCAGTGGGACCTACCAAGAGACCCAGTACTTC.

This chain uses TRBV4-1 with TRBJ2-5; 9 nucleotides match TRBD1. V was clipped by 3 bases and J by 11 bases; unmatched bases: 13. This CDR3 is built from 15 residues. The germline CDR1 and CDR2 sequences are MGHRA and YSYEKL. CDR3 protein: CASSHTGTGWDEQYF. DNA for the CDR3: TGCGCCAGCAGCCACACGGGGACAGGGTGGGATGAGCAGTACTTC.

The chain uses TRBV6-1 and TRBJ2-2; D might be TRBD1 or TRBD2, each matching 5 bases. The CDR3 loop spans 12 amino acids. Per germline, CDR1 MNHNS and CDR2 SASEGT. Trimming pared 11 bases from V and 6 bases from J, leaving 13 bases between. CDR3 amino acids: CAGLWGSGELFF. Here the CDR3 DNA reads TGTGCCGGGCTTTGGGGGTCCGGGGAGCTGTTTTTT.

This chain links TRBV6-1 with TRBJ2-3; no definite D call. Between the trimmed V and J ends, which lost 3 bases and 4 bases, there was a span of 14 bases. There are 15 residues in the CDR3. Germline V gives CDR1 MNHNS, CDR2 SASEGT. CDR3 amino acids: CASSDHGSRADTQYF. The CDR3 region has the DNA TGTGCCAGCAGTGACCACGGAAGTAGGGCAGATACGCAGTATTTT.

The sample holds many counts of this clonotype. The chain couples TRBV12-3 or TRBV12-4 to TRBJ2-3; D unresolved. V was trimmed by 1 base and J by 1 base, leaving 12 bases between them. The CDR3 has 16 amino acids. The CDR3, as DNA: TGTGCCAGCAGTTTAGGAACCGCCCTCGGCACAGATACGCAGTATTTT. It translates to CASSLGTALGTDTQYF.

This CDR3 is CASSGTGGERAGYTF. DNA for the CDR3: TGTGCCAGCAGTGGGACAGGGGGCGAAAGGGCCGGCTACACCTTC. This rearrangement joins TRBV6-4 to TRBJ1-2; 11 bases align to TRBD1. The germline CDR1 and CDR2 sequences are MRHNA and SNTAGT. J was trimmed by 8 bases and V by 4 bases; bases with no gene match: 9. This CDR3 is 15 amino acids long.

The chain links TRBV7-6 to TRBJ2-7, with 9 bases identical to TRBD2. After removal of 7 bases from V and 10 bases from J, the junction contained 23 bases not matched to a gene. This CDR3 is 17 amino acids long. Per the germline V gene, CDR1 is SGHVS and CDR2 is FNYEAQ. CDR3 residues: CASTPPFGRGGGEPQYF. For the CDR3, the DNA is TGTGCCAGCACCCCCCCTTTCGGGCGGGGCGGGGGGGAGCCCCAGTACTTC.

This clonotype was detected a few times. The CDR3 nucleotides are TGCGCCAGCAGTGAGTTGGGTGAGCAGTACTTC. It specifies CASSELGEQYF. The chain uses TRBV5-1 and TRBJ2-5; D not certain. This CDR3 contains 11 residues. The germline V gene encodes CDR1 SGHRS and CDR2 YFSETQ. With 5 bases removed from V and 11 bases from J, the gap between germline ends came to 13 bases. The variable domain in full, completed from reference TRBV5-1 and TRBJ2-5, reads KAGVTQTPRYLIKTRGQQVTLSCSPISGHRSVSWYQQTPGQGLQFLFEYFSETQRNKGNFPGRFSGRQFSNSRSEMNVSTLELGDSALYLCASSELGEQYFGPGTRLLVL.

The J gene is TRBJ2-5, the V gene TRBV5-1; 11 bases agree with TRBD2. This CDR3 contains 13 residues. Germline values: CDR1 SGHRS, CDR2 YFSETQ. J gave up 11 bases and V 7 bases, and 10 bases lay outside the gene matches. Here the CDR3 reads CASRTSGFREQYF. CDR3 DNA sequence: TGCGCCAGCCGGACTAGCGGGTTTCGAGAGCAGTACTTC.

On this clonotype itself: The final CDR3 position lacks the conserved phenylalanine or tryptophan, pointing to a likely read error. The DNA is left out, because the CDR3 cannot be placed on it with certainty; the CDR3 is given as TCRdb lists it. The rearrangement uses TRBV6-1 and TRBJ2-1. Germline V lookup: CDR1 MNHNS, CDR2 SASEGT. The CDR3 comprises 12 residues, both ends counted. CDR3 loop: CDSSELVSEQYV.

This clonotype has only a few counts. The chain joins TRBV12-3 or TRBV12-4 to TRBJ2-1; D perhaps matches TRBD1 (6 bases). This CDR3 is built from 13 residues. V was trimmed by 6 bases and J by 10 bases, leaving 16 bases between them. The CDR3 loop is CASSLTGTGEQFF. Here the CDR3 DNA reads TGTGCCAGCAGCCTGACAGGAACGGGCGAGCAGTTCTTC.

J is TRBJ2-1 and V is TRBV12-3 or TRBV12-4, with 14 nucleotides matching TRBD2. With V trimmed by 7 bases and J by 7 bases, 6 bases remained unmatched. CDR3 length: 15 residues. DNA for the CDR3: TGTGCCAGCAAGCTCGGGACTAGCGGGAGTAATGAGCAGTTCTTC. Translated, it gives CASKLGTSGSNEQFF.

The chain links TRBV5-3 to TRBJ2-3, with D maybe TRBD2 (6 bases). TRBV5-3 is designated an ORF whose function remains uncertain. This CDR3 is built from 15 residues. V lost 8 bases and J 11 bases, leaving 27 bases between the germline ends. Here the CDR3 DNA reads TGTGCCAGCAGTTCCCCGACTGGGGGGTTCTCCGAGCAGTATTTT. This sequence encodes CASSSPTGGFSEQYF.

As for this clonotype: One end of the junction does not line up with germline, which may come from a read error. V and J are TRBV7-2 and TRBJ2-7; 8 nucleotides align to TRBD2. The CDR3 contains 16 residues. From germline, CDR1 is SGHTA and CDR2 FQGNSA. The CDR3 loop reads CASSLGGPGGGYEQYF. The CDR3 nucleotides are TGTGCCAGCAGCTTAGGGGGCCCGGGGGGGGGCTACGAGCAGTACTTT.

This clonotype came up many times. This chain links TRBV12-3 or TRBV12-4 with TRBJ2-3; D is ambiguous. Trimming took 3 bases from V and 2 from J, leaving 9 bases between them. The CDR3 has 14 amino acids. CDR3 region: CASSLSKDTDTQYF. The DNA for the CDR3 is TGTGCCAGCAGTTTGTCAAAGGACACAGATACGCAGTATTTT.

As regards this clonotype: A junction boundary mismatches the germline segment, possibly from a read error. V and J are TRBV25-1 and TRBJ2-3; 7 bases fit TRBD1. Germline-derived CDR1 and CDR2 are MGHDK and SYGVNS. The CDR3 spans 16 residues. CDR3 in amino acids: CASSDPRGQSTETQYF. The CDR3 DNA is TGTGCCAGCAGTGATCCAAGGGGGCAAAGCACAGAGACGCAGTATTTT.

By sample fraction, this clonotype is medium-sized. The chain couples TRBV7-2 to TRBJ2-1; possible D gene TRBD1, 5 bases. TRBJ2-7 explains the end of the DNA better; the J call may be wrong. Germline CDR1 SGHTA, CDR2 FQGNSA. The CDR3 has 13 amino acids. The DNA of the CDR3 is TGTGCCAGCAGCTTATCCAGGGTATACGAGCAGTACTTC. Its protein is CASSLSRVYEQYF.

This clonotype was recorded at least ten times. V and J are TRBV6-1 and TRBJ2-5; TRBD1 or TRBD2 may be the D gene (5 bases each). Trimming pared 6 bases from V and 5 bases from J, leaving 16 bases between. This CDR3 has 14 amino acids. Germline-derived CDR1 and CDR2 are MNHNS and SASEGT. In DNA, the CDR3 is TGTGCCAGCAGCCTTACAAGGGGAGCCGAGACCCAGTACTTC. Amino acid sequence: CASSLTRGAETQYF.

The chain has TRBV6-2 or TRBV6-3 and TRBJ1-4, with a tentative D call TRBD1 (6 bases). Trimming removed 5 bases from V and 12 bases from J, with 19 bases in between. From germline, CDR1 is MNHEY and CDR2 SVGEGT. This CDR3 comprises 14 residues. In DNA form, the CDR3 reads TGTGCCAGCAGTGAAGGGGGGATAGTAGTGGAACTGTTTTTT. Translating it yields CASSEGGIVVELFF.

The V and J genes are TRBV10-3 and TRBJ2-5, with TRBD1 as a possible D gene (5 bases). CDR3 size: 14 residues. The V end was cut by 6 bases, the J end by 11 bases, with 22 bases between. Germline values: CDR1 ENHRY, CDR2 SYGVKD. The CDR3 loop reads CAIRETVSYNEQYF. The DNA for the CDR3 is TGTGCCATCAGGGAGACAGTTTCCTACAATGAGCAGTACTTC.

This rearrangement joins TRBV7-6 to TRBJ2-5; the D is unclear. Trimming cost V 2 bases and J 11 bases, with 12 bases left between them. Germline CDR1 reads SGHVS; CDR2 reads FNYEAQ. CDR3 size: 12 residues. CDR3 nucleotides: TGTGCCAGCAGCTTACGTGTGCAAGAGCAGTACTTC. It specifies CASSLRVQEQYF.

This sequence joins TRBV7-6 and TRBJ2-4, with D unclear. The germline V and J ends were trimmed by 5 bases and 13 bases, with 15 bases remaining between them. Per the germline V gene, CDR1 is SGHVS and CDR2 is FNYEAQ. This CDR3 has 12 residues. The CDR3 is CASSADTLQQYF. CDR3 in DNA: TGTGCCAGCAGCGCCGACACACTCCAGCAGTACTTC.